The table lists the clone carrying this TCR beta chain with a few counts. Germline CDR1 is MGHRA and CDR2 is YSYEKL. V lost 5 bases to trimming and J lost 6 bases, with 18 bases between them. This CDR3 spans 15 amino acids. From the 5' RACE reads, TCRdb called clonotypes with MiXCR, one entry per CDR3 protein. This table has just under 350,000 distinct CDR3 sequences, approximately 13% appearing once. This sample was included in a study of T-cell memory formation after mild COVID-19. The clonotype comes from a man aged 18 to 29 who had mild COVID-19 (a few samples of this study predate the infection). Cell type and time point are not known. J is TRBJ2-3 and V is TRBV4-1; no reliable D call. The source material was PBMCs or a T cell subset sorted from them (not recorded which). The DNA of the CDR3 is TGCGCCAGCAGCTCCAGCTCCCCTCAAAGGGATACGCAGTATTTT. As protein: CASSSSSPQRDTQYF.